This paragraph reports one T cell receptor (beta chain). The CDR3 covers 17 residues. Germline V CDR1 and CDR2: SGHNT, YYREEE (reference sequence). The trim removed 3 bases at V and 2 bases at J, leaving 6 bases unmatched. The protocol was immunoSEQ multiplex PCR, while the TCRdb copy is restricted to in-frame clones and leaves out a portion. The sample contains approximately 120,000 clones, around 83% of which appear only once. This sample was taken from a study of blood T cell repertoires in COVID-19. Study in general: Material from acute and convalescent COVID-19 was sourced from the United States, Italy and Spain.

The chain uses TRBV5-4 and TRBJ2-6; 9 nucleotides match TRBD1. The TCR originated in a man aged 55 to 70 with acute or convalescent COVID-19. The sequenced sample consisted of peripheral blood. CDR3 region: CASSSSRDRAGANVLTF. The CDR3 nucleotides read TGTGCCAGCAGCTCGTCCCGGGACAGGGCTGGGGCCAACGTCCTGACTTTC.